The sample holds a few counts of the clone carrying this T cell receptor beta chain. Its antigen is still unknown. These data belong to a study of blood T cells in healthy people across ages. The study's findings and limits: The diversity estimates, figures obtained from one million T cells, were considered underestimates.

Every sample had a minimum of 7 million PBMCs isolated. The second PCR ran about 6 to 11 cycles with a sample-barcoded 5' primer and J-beta primers. Every molecule of cDNA carried a tag from a template-switch adaptor with 12 random nucleotides. TCRdb re-called the 5' RACE reads with MiXCR, one entry per CDR3 protein. The sample includes fewer than 800,000 distinct CDR3 sequences, just under 25% seen only once; the top ten take more than 8%. The CDR3 runs to 12 residues. Germline V gene sequence: CDR1 SQVTM, CDR2 ANQGSEA. The J segment lost 5 bases and the V segment lost 3 bases, leaving 1 base of the junction unmatched. This sample also appeared in a second study, on T cells of mothers and their children. That paper adds: Healthy Caucasian mothers, a few in number, and their six children were the donors.

Sample: blood. The sequence was collected from a boy under 18 in good health. This chain uses TRBV29-1 with TRBJ2-7; 10 bases map to TRBD1. The DNA for the CDR3 is TGCAGCGTTGAGACAGGGGGCAACGAGCAGTACTTC. As protein: CSVETGGNEQYF.